The text below deals with one T cell receptor (beta chain). As yet, its antigen is unknown. This sample was included in a study of cytomegalovirus exposure and HLA in healthy donors. Overall study context: Earlier results showed 120 million or so unique TCR beta sequences derived from roughly 190 million T cells.

PCR was performed using 60 Vbeta and 13 Jbeta primers. Some clones are missing from TCRdb's copy, which holds only in-frame ones; the method was immunoSEQ multiplex PCR. The table has under 90,000 clones, about two thirds seen once. Broader study findings: TCR beta chains associated with HLA were, in a later analysis, more clonally expanded than equally common others. A later analysis found TCR association rates differed by HLA locus, highest for DRB1 and lowest for HLA-C.

CDR1 and CDR2 (germline): SQVTM, ANQGSEA. The CDR3 runs 18 residues. J gave up 1 base and V 6 bases, and 13 bases lay outside the gene matches. The specimen was PBMCs. The rearrangement joins TRBV29-1 to TRBJ2-1, with TRBD2 matching over 12 bases. The source of this sequence is a man aged 35 to 55 in good health and CMV-seropositive. This CDR3 reads CSVQGLAGQYRSYNEQFF. The CDR3, as DNA: TGCAGCGTCCAAGGACTAGCGGGACAGTATCGGTCCTACAATGAGCAGTTCTTC.